This passage covers 20 T cell receptor beta chains from one sample sequenced in a study of blood T cell repertoires in COVID-19. Clones were read by immunoSEQ multiplex PCR, and TCRdb kept only the in-frame ones, dropping some. Among around 300,000 clones listed, around 90% were seen once. Sequencing used peripheral blood. The receptors stem from a woman between 25 and 40 years old with COVID-19, enrolled during active disease.

The chain combines TRBV5-8 with TRBJ2-7, with 9 bases that match TRBD1. V lost 0 bases and J lost 5; bases outside the gene matches: 9. CDR3 length equals 16 residues. Germline loops: CDR1 SGHTS, CDR2 YDEGEE. CDR3 region: CASSLAPGQGGDEQYF. As DNA, the CDR3 is TGTGCCAGCAGCTTGGCCCCGGGACAGGGAGGGGACGAGCAGTACTTC. The full variable domain, completed using reference TRBV5-8 and TRBJ2-7, is EAGVTQSPTHLIKTRGQQATLRCSPISGHTSVYWYQQALGLGLQFLLWYDEGEERNRGNFPPRFSGRQFPNYSSELNVNALELEDSALYLCASSLAPGQGGDEQYFGPGTRLTVT.

V gene TRBV29-1 combines with J gene TRBJ1-2; D uncertain. The ends were cut back, 7 bases at V and 4 bases at J, with 13 bases in the middle. The CDR3 sequence is 12 residues long. CDR1 SQVTM and CDR2 ANQGSEA come from the germline V gene. The CDR3 DNA reads as TGCAGCGGAAAGGAGGGCGGCTATGGCTACACCTTC. The encoded protein is CSGKEGGYGYTF.

The genes are TRBV18 and TRBJ1-1; 7 bases fit TRBD1. Germline CDR1 is KGHSH and CDR2 is LQKENI. V lost 8 bases and J lost 0; bases outside the gene matches: 12. The CDR3 has 16 residues. The CDR3 sequence: CASQGGGAWMNTEAFF. The CDR3 region has the DNA TGTGCCAGCCAAGGAGGGGGCGCGTGGATGAACACTGAAGCTTTCTTT.

The chain combines TRBV7-2 with TRBJ2-3, with 10 positions matching TRBD1. The junction had 6 bases not matched to a gene; V was cut back by 1 base and J by 5 bases. The germline V gene encodes CDR1 SGHTA and CDR2 FQGNSA. CDR3 length equals 16 residues. The CDR3 DNA is TGTGCCAGCAGCTTAGTGGGGACAGGGGCAGGAGATACGCAGTATTTT. It specifies CASSLVGTGAGDTQYF. Full variable domain (rest looked up from reference TRBV7-2 and TRBJ2-3): GAGVSQSPSNKVTEKGKDVELRCDPISGHTALYWYRQSLGQGLEFLIYFQGNSAPDKSGLPSDRFSAERTGGSVSTLTIQRTQQEDSAVYLCASSLVGTGAGDTQYFGPGTRLTVL.

The chain recombines TRBV5-5 with TRBJ2-3, with 10 bases identical to TRBD1. The V gene end was trimmed by 6 bases and the J gene end by 1 base; junction bases not matched to a gene: 2. The CDR3 extends over 14 amino acids. Germline assignment: CDR1 SGHKS and CDR2 YYEKEE (reference sequence). The CDR3 here is CASTGTGGTDTQYF. The CDR3 region has the DNA TGTGCCAGCACCGGGACAGGGGGCACAGATACGCAGTATTTT.

The chain has TRBV6-1 and TRBJ1-5, with 9 bases that match TRBD1. Germline CDR1 reads MNHNS; CDR2 reads SASEGT. This CDR3 comprises 16 residues. J gave up 2 bases and V 4 bases, and 6 bases lay outside the gene matches. DNA of the CDR3: TGTGCCAGCAGTGTTAGGGGGGACAGGGGCAATCAGCCCCAGCATTTT. It specifies CASSVRGDRGNQPQHF.

V is TRBV4-1 and J is TRBJ1-4; weak D call: TRBD1 (6 bases). CDR1 and CDR2 from the germline V gene are MGHRA and YSYEKL. V lost 5 bases and J 8 bases, leaving 18 bases between the germline ends. The CDR3 is 15 amino acids. The CDR3: CASSKGPVRGEKLFF. CDR3 coding DNA: TGCGCCAGCAGCAAGGGCCCCGTAAGGGGGGAAAAACTGTTTTTT.

A single count supports this clone. The chain uses TRBV4-2 and TRBJ1-2; 7 positions match TRBD1. Trimming removed 6 bases from V and 3 bases from J; junction bases left unmatched: 4. CDR1 is LGHNA and CDR2 is YNFKEQ in the germline V gene. This CDR3 contains 13 residues. CDR3 coding DNA: TGTGCCAGCAGGGGAACAGGGGACTATGGCTACACCTTC. Its protein product is CASRGTGDYGYTF.

This chain links TRBV19 with TRBJ2-2, with a tentative D call TRBD1 (6 bases). Between the trimmed V and J ends, which lost 10 bases and 7 bases, there was a span of 19 bases. This CDR3 spans 14 amino acids. Germline CDR1 and CDR2: LNHDA and SQIVND (reference sequence). CDR3 sequence reads: CATSPDRLHGELFF. DNA of the CDR3: TGTGCCACCTCTCCCGACAGGTTGCACGGGGAGCTGTTTTTT. Variable domain in full (rest from reference TRBV19 and TRBJ2-2): DGGITQSPKYLFRKEGQNVTLSCEQNLNHDAMYWYRQDPGQGLRLIYYSQIVNDFQKGDIAEGYSVSREKKESFPLTVTSAQKNPTAFYLCATSPDRLHGELFFGEGSRLTVL.

The rearrangement uses TRBV6-6 and TRBJ1-3, with D tentatively TRBD1 (5 bases). Trimming cost V 8 bases and J 5 bases, with 16 bases left between them. CDR3 length: 14 amino acids. The germline V gene has CDR1 MNHNY and CDR2 SVGAGI (reference sequence). CDR3 nucleotide sequence: TGTGCCAGCGGTCGGGGCGTTGAAAGAAACACCATATATTTT. This translates into CASGRGVERNTIYF.

The J gene is TRBJ2-7, the V gene TRBV24-1, with 10 bases lining up with TRBD2. The CDR3 is made up of 14 amino acids. J lost 3 bases, V lost 5 bases, and 3 bases had no gene match. In germline, CDR1 is KGHDR, CDR2 SFDVKD. CDR3 nucleotide sequence: TGTGCCACCAGTGGGACTAGCGGTAACTACGAGCAGTACTTC. This translates into CATSGTSGNYEQYF.

V and J are TRBV19 and TRBJ1-1; TRBD1 matches at 9 bases. The CDR3 contains 14 residues. With 5 bases clipped from V and 5 bases from J, the junction kept 6 bases outside the gene matches. Germline CDR1 and CDR2: LNHDA and SQIVND (reference sequence). The DNA of the CDR3 is TGTGCCAGTAGTTTCGGACAGGGGAGGACTGAAGCTTTCTTT. Translating it yields CASSFGQGRTEAFF.

The rearrangement links TRBV7-9 to TRBJ1-1; D is possibly TRBD1 (5 bases). Trimming stripped 2 bases from V and 4 bases from J, with 11 bases between. The CDR3 loop spans 14 amino acids. Germline CDR1 is SEHNR and CDR2 is FQNEAQ (reference sequence). CDR3 in DNA: TGTGCCAGCAGCTTACTTCAGGGTGCCACTGAAGCTTTCTTT. The encoded protein is CASSLLQGATEAFF.

The chain couples TRBV12-3 or TRBV12-4 to TRBJ1-1; D call uncertain. Trimming took 3 bases from V and 8 from J, leaving 13 bases between them. CDR3 length: 13 residues. This CDR3 is CASSFAGIGEAFF. CDR3 bases: TGTGCCAGCAGTTTTGCCGGGATCGGAGAAGCTTTCTTT.

The chain uses TRBV5-8 and TRBJ1-5; D may be TRBD1 (5 bases). V was clipped by 0 bases and J by 6 bases, with 10 bases between them. The CDR3 spans 14 residues. Germline V gene data show CDR1 as SGHTS and CDR2 as YDEGEE. The chain's CDR3 is CASSLVRGGQPQHF. In nucleotides, the CDR3 is TGTGCCAGCAGCTTGGTGAGGGGAGGTCAGCCCCAGCATTTT.

The genes are TRBV30 and TRBJ2-5; D ambiguous. Deletions cut 1 base from V and 3 bases from J, with 12 bases between. Germline-derived CDR1 and CDR2 are GTSNPN and SVGIG (reference sequence). The CDR3 sequence is 14 residues long. The CDR3 DNA sequence: TGTGCCTGGAGTGCTCCTCGCAGCGAAGAGACCCAGTACTTC. Its translation: CAWSAPRSEETQYF.

CDR3 amino acids: CASSQEVWGGYYEQYF. CDR3 sequence (DNA): TGCGCCAGCAGCCAAGAAGTCTGGGGCGGCTACTACGAGCAGTACTTC. The gene calls are TRBV4-3 and TRBJ2-7, with TRBD1 as a possible D gene (5 bases). This CDR3 contains 16 residues. Per germline, CDR1 LGHNA and CDR2 YSLEER. V shed 0 bases and J shed 3 bases, with 15 bases lying between them.

The rearrangement uses TRBV28 and TRBJ1-2, with 11 bases aligning to TRBD1. This CDR3 comprises 17 residues. After removal of 5 bases from V and 4 bases from J, the junction contained 12 bases not matched to a gene. CDR1 is MDHEN, CDR2 SYDVKM, per germline. CDR3 nucleotide sequence: TGTGCCAGCAGTACCGGACAGGGGGCGATTTCGATCTATGGCTACACCTTC. This translates into CASSTGQGAISIYGYTF.

The rearrangement joins TRBV30 to TRBJ2-7, with TRBD2 matching over 13 bases. Germline-derived CDR1 and CDR2 are GTSNPN and SVGIG (reference sequence). The J segment lost 4 bases and the V segment lost 2 bases, leaving 2 bases of the junction unmatched. The CDR3 sequence is 14 residues long. This CDR3 reads CAWSPGLAGYEQYF. The DNA for the CDR3 is TGTGCCTGGAGTCCGGGACTAGCGGGATACGAGCAGTACTTC.

The V and J genes are TRBV6-6 and TRBJ2-2; 11 bases fit TRBD2. The CDR3 is made up of 16 amino acids. Germline V gene lookup returns CDR1 MNHNY and CDR2 SVGAGI (reference sequence). The V segment lost 6 bases and the J segment 4 bases; nucleotides outside the gene matches: 7. The CDR3 region is CASSYTSGSSTGELFF. For the CDR3, the DNA is TGTGCCAGCAGCTATACTAGCGGGAGCTCCACCGGGGAGCTGTTTTTT.